Reported below is one T cell receptor (beta chain). No antigen is known for it. No much larger clone is present one base from it, and per-base qualities are unavailable. This specimen comes from a study of cytomegalovirus exposure and HLA in healthy donors (dated 2017 in TCRdb). Concerning the study at large: According to an earlier analysis of 587 of the donors, about 179 million T cells yielded over 90 million unique TCR beta sequences and 276 Gb of sequence data. Using immunosequencing, the study profiled T cell repertoires from 500 to 800 subjects and related those repertoires to cytomegalovirus serostatus. To study patterns of TCR occurrence, a later analysis re-analyzed previously published TCR beta repertoires from around 660 donors and added high-resolution HLA genotyping. Typing coverage varied by locus: about 620-630 donors for A, B, C, DRB1 and DQB1; 522 for DQA1; about 590 for DPA1; around 450 for DPB1. An earlier analysis of 587 of the donors used high-throughput TCR beta sequencing to judge whether each TCR beta V gene segment behaved as functional or pseudogenic. Every discovery cohort repertoire had been produced on one sequencing platform. Both class I and class II loci were covered by HLA typing, at four-digit resolution. About 5 DR-DQ haplotypes were handled as single units for association and clustering, since linkage in the cohort was strong. Donor age, sex, ethnicity and CMV serostatus were compiled alongside the repertoire data. Among roughly 400 genotyped donors of the cohort, an average of approximately 240,000 unique TCR beta nucleotide sequences was sequenced per donor, of which about 18% were non-productive. Rather than using new phenotypic data, the later analysis identified candidate immune exposures from TCR beta sequences and from how often those sequences occurred across donors. The aim of the study was to test whether cataloging public T cell receptors could identify signatures of past pathogen exposure. Approximately 330 gigabases of sequencing data and around 90 million unique TCR sequences made up an early release that covered 500 to 650 HLA-typed donors. In a later genetic analysis, genome-wide SNP genotypes for about 55% of the roughly 700 donors were used, and that subset was treated as a discovery cohort. The genetic ancestry cluster associated with self-reported Caucasian donors included roughly 84% of the roughly 400 genotyped donors. Besides the first cohort of 500 to 700 subjects, a separate validation cohort made up of 120 different subjects was used. To predict cytomegalovirus infection status, the study combined high-throughput TCR immunosequencing, statistical association of individual TCRs with disease status, and machine learning. Findings and caveats that apply to the study as a whole: Some IMGT-functional V segments, including TRBV6-2 and TRBV6-3, could not be told apart with the 87-base-pair reads, so those segments were excluded. Cytomegalovirus status was reported to be diagnosed by the classifier with high specificity and sensitivity in both the original and validation cohorts. A cluster of highly shared sequence variants was judged likely to be a technical artifact of the sequencing pipeline. Several of the top co-occurrence clusters appeared to be linked to parvovirus B19, influenza, CMV and Epstein-Barr virus, according to a later analysis. In a later genetic analysis, fewer N-insertions in productive TCRs were reported among donors in an Asian-associated ancestry cluster than the 666-donor mean. The presence/absence analyses assumed that sequencing depth was roughly uniform across donors, and that assumption may not be true. In a later analysis, some 17,000 TCR beta sequences were associated with specific HLA alleles at a false discovery rate of 0.05. In this cohort, only TCR beta chains were sequenced, and detectable features were limited by the absence of alpha or paired-chain data. A further reported finding was that TCR beta sequences accurately predicted the HLA-A and HLA-B alleles for most subjects in the first cohort. Because HLA typing was unavailable for some donors at each locus, only the typed subset was used in association tests. A later genetic analysis associated a missense DCLRE1C variant with V-gene and J-gene trimming of TCR beta chains, and an independent cohort replicated the association. When HLA alleles, especially DR and DQ, strongly co-occurred, TCR associations were difficult to assign to individual alleles. A few of the identified cytomegalovirus-associated TCR beta chains were confirmed in vitro to be specific for cytomegalovirus antigens. Correlated functional status among segregating V segments might reflect linkage disequilibrium, but an unknown experimental factor could not be ruled out. A total of around 150 TCR beta chains were listed by the study as associated with cytomegalovirus. According to the authors, the approach could potentially be generalized to other disease states and immunological phenotypes. A later analysis found that TCR association rates varied across HLA loci, with DRB1 alleles showing the most associated TCRs and HLA-C alleles the fewest. In a later analysis, HLA-associated TCR beta chains showed more clonal expansion and lower generation probabilities than non-associated chains that were equally common. CMV serostatus was the only immune exposure information available for the cohort. A later analysis found that most CMV-associated TCR beta chains appeared HLA-restricted, with HLA associations seemingly driven largely by CMV exposure. Broadly in line with IMGT annotations, most TCR beta V segments showed up in productive rearrangements about 87% or about 30% of the time in an earlier analysis of 587 of the donors. Across donors, most TCR sequences were observed very rarely, whereas some public TCRs were present in many individuals. Because counts were too low, 15 to 20 rarely observed V segments, including chromosome 9 orphons, were left out of the earlier analysis of 587 of the donors.

The cohort comprised some 680 healthy bone marrow donors. At the time of sampling, all cohort members were nominally healthy, though unrecorded immune exposures were likely present. The donor tested CMV seropositive, placing the donor among the approximately 290 seropositive members of the cohort. A peripheral blood sample was provided by each donor, and peripheral blood mononuclear cells were used for TCR beta sequencing. The Qiagen DNeasy Blood Extraction Kit was used to extract genomic DNA from the blood cell samples. The library was generated by the immunoSEQ multiplex PCR assay. For the multiplex PCR, a mixture combining 60 forward primers for TCR Vbeta segments and 13 reverse primers for TCR Jbeta segments was used. Amplification of the CDR3 region of rearranged TCR beta genes was performed with a multiplex PCR assay on genomic DNA. Amplified TCR beta libraries were sequenced as 87-base-pair reads on the Illumina HiSeq System. As for the original processing: A later analysis tallied tens of millions of unique TCR beta chains across the 700 or so repertoires, and approximately 12 million of those chains were shared by two or more donors. To remove PCR and sequencing errors, raw reads were error-corrected and collapsed into unique sequences using a nearest-neighbor algorithm that merged closely related sequences. Alignment of CDR3 sequences to IMGT reference sequences was used to assign V, D and J gene segments. Each retained sequence needed at least a six-nucleotide match to both a V gene segment and a J gene segment. Rearrangements were classified as productive when the CDR3 lacked stop codons and remained in frame with V and J, and all other rearrangements were classified as non-productive. Following IMGT convention, CDR3 was defined as the stretch from the second conserved V-encoded cysteine up to the conserved J-encoded phenylalanine. The earlier analysis of fewer than 750 of the donors excluded sequences that lacked an unambiguous match to a single V gene segment. In an earlier analysis of more than 500 of the donors, a V segment was called functional when productive rearrangements were above 56.7%, and segregating when the standard deviation between donors exceeded 5%. A statistical classification framework was built to diagnose cytomegalovirus status from the catalog of TCR beta chain sequences. In a later analysis, V and J genes were assigned by comparing TCR nucleotide sequences against IMGT/GENE-DB human TR gene sequences. In a later analysis, CDR3 sequences and most-parsimonious VDJ recombination scenarios were assigned using the TCRdist pipeline. In a later analysis, every TCR beta chain was defined by the combination of its CDR3 amino acid sequence and its V-gene family, and reads without a unique V-gene family were dropped. In a later analysis, approximately 640 highly shared, low-generation-probability nucleotide sequences were removed to address suspected cross-contamination and a sequencing artifact. For each public chain, a later analysis derived a clonal expansion index from normalized ranks of inferred template counts within each repertoire. Generation probabilities in a later analysis came from a VDJ recombination model fitted to out-of-frame rearrangements, and those results were checked against IGoR. In a later analysis, hypergeometric tests were used to score TCR-TCR, TCR-HLA and TCR-CMV co-occurrence, with a repertoire-size bias correction applied to TCR pairs. To estimate false discovery rates, a later analysis permuted the HLA or CMV assignments 20 times. In a later analysis, co-occurring TCRs were grouped using DBSCAN, with TCRdist sequence similarity added in when clustering inside HLA-allele-positive subsets. Repertoires with fewer than 30,000 or more than 120,000 public chains were left out of co-occurrence clustering, as were several repertoires with anomalous nucleotide sharing. The immuneACCESS repertoire file appears here via TCRdb, limited to in-frame rearrangements. These files lack a portion of the clones; in checked studies, under half of the deficit traces to unresolved V genes, and the cause of the others is not known. That table is the source of V, J and clone size, and D and trimming were worked out from the DNA. The sample table contains 150,000 to 200,000 clones; only one count was recorded for approximately 84% of them. The leading ten clones occupy about 6.3% of the sample.

The CDR1 and CDR2 encoded by the germline V gene are SGHRS and YFSETQ. Its CDR3 holds 14 amino acids, cysteine through phenylalanine. The only DNA kept is the CDR3, 42 bases in frame from the first base. Relative to germline, V is 1 base shorter and J is 3 bases shorter, with 11 bases between their ends. The chain couples TRBV5-1 to TRBJ2-7; a tentative D call is TRBD1 (6 bases match). Sequencing was done on a sample of PBMCs. The TCR was taken from a male donor in good health and CMV-seropositive. At the DNA level, the sequence is TGCGCCAGCAGCTTGCTTGGGGGCGGCTACGAGCAGTACTTC. This translates into CASSLLGGGYEQYF.